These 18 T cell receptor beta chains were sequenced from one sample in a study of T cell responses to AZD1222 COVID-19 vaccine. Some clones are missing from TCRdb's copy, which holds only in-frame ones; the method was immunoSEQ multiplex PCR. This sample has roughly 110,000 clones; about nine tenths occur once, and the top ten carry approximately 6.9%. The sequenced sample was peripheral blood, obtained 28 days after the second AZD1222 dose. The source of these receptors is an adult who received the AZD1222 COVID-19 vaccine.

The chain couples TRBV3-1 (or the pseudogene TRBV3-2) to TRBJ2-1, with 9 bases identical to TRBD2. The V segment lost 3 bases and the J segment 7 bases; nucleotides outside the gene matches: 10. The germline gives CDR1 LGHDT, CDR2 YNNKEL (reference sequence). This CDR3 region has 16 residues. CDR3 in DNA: TGTGCCAGCAGCCAGGTAACGGCTAGCGGGGTGAATGAGCAGTTCTTC. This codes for CASSQVTASGVNEQFF.

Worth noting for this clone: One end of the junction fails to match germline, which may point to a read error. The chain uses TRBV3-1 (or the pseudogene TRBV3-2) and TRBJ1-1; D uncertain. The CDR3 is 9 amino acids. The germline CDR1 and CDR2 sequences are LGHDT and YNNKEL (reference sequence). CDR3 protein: CASSQEPGF. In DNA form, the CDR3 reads TGTGCCAGCAGCCAAGAACCGGGATTT.

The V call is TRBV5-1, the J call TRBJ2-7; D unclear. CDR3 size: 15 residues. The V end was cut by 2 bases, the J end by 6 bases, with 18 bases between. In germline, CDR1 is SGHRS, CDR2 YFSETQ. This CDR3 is CASSLGAGPLGEQYF. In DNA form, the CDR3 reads TGCGCCAGCAGCTTAGGAGCAGGACCTCTCGGCGAGCAGTACTTC.

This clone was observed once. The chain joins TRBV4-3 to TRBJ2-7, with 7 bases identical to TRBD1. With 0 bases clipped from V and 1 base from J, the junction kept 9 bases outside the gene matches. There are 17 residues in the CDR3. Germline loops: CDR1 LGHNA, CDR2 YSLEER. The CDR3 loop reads CASSQEGPVQGSYEQYF. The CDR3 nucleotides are TGCGCCAGCAGCCAAGAAGGGCCGGTACAGGGGTCCTACGAGCAGTACTTC.

Here the CDR3 DNA reads TGTGCCAGCTCACCGCCGACAGGAAACAATGAGCAGTTCTTC. This gives the protein CASSPPTGNNEQFF. J is TRBJ2-1 and V is TRBV18; possibly TRBD1 for D (6 bases). Trimming shortened V by 3 bases and J by 5 bases, and 11 bases separated the two germline ends. The germline V gene encodes CDR1 KGHSH and CDR2 LQKENI. The CDR3 has 14 amino acids. The full variable domain, with the rest looked up from reference TRBV18 and TRBJ2-1, is NAGVMQNPRHLVRRRGQEARLRCSPMKGHSHVYWYRQLPEEGLKFMVYLQKENIIDESGMPKERFSAEFPKEGPSILRIQQVVRGDSAAYFCASSPPTGNNEQFFGPGTRLTVL.

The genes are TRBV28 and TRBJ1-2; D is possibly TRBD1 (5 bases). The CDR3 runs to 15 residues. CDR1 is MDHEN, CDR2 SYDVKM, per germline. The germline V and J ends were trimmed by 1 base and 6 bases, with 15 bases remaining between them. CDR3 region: CASSLFGAPGNGYTF. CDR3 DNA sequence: TGTGCCAGCAGTTTATTCGGGGCGCCGGGGAATGGCTACACCTTC.

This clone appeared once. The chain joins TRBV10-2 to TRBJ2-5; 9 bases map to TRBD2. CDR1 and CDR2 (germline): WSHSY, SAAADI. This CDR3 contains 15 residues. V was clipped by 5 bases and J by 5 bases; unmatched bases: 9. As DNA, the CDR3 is TGCGCCAGCAGTTTAGGTAGCGGGGGTCAGGAGACCCAGTACTTC. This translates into CASSLGSGGQETQYF.

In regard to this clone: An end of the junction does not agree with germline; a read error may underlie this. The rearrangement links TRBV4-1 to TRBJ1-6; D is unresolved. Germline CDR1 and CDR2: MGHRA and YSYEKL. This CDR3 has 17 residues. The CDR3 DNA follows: TGCGCCAGCAGCCAAGATTCGGCGAGAGGGATTAATTCATCCCTCCACTTT. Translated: CASSQDSARGINSSLHF.

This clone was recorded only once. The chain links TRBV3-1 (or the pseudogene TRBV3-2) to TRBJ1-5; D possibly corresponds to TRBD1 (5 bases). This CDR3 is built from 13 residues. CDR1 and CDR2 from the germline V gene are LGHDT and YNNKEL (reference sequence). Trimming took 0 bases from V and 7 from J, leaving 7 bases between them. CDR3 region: CASSQDRDQPQHF. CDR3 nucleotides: TGTGCCAGCAGCCAAGACAGGGACCAGCCCCAGCATTTT.

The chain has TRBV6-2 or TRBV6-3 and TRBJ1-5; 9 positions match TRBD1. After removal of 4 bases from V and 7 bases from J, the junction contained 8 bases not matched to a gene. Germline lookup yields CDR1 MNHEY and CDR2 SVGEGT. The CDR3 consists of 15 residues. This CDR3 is CASSFLGQGWQPQHF. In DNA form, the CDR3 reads TGTGCCAGCAGTTTCCTTGGACAGGGGTGGCAGCCCCAGCATTTT.

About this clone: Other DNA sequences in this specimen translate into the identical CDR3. The CDR3 protein is CASSLGSGSNQPQHF. The DNA of the CDR3 is TGTGCCAGCAGCTTAGGATCAGGAAGCAATCAGCCCCAGCATTTT. J is TRBJ1-5 and V is TRBV7-9; D is undetermined. From germline, CDR1 is SEHNR and CDR2 FQNEAQ (reference sequence). This CDR3 contains 15 residues. The V and J ends lost 1 base and 1 base respectively, with 8 bases between them.

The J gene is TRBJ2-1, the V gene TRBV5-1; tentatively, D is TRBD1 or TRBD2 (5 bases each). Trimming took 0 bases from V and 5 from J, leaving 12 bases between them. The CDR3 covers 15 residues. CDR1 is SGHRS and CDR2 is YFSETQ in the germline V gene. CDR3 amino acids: CASSLGGGSNNEQFF. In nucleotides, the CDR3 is TGCGCCAGCAGCTTGGGTGGGGGTTCGAACAATGAGCAGTTCTTC.

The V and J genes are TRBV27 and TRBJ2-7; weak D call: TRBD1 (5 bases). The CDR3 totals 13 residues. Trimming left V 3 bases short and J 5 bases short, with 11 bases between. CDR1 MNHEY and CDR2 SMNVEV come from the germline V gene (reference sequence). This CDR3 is CASSFAGFNEQYF. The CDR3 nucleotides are TGTGCCAGCAGTTTTGCAGGGTTCAACGAGCAGTACTTC.

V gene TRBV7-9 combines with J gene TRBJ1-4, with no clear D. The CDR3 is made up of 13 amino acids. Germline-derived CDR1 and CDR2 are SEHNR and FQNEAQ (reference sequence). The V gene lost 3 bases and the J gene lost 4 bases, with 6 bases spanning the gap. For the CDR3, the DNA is TGTGCCAGCAGCTTCGGACTTAATGAAAAACTGTTTTTT. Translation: CASSFGLNEKLFF.

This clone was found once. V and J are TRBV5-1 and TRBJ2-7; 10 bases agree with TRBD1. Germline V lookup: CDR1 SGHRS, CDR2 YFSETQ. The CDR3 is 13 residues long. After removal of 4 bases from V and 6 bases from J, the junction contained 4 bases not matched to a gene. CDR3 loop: CASSGGQGGEQYF. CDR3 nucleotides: TGCGCCAGCAGCGGTGGACAGGGGGGCGAGCAGTACTTC.

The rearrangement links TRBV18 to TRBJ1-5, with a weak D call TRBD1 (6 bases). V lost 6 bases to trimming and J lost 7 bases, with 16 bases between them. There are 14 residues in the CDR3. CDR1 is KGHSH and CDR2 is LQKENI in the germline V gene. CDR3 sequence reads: CASSSGGAYQPQHF. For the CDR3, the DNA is TGTGCCAGCTCCTCGGGGGGGGCATACCAGCCCCAGCATTTT. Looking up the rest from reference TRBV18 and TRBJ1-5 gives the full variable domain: NAGVMQNPRHLVRRRGQEARLRCSPMKGHSHVYWYRQLPEEGLKFMVYLQKENIIDESGMPKERFSAEFPKEGPSILRIQQVVRGDSAAYFCASSSGGAYQPQHFGDGTRLSIL.

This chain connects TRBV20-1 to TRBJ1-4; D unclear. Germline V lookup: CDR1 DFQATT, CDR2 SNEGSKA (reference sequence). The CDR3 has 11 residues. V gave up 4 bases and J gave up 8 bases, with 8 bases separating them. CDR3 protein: CSATRREKLFF. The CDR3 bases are TGCAGTGCTACCCGGCGGGAAAAACTGTTTTTT.

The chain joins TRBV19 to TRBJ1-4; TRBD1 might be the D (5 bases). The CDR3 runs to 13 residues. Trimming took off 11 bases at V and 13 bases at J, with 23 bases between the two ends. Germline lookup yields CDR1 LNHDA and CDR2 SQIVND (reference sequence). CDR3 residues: CASATTVGGGLFF. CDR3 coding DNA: TGTGCCTCCGCAACGACAGTGGGAGGTGGACTGTTTTTT. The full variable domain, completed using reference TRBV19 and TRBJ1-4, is DGGITQSPKYLFRKEGQNVTLSCEQNLNHDAMYWYRQDPGQGLRLIYYSQIVNDFQKGDIAEGYSVSREKKESFPLTVTSAQKNPTAFYLCASATTVGGGLFFGSGTQLSVL.